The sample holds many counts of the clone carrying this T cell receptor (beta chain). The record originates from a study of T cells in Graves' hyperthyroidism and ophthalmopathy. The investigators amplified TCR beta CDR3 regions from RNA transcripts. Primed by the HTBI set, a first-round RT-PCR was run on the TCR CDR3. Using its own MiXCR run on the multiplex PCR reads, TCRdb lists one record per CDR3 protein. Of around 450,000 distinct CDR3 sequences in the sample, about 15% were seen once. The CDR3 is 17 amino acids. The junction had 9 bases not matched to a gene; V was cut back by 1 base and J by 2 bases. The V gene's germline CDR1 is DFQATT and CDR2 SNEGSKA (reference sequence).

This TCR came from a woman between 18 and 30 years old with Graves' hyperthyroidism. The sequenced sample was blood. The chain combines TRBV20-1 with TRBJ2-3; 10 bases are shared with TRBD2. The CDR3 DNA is TGCAGTGCTAGAGTGAGCGGGAGGGTAGTAGTCACAGATACGCAGTATTTT. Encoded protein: CSARVSGRVVVTDTQYF.